This T cell receptor beta chain was sequenced during a study of Tregs in tolerant kidney transplant recipients. As to this clone: Its antigen is not identified.

Sequenced by immunoSEQ multiplex PCR; TCRdb stores in-frame clones only, minus some. The data contain roughly 64,000 clones, 70% to 90% of them seen just once; the ten biggest clones take up 3.5% to 4%. The nonmyeloablative bone marrow transplants came from related graft donors, with transient mixed chimerism. Study-wide results and caveats: For some patients, primers changed over time, blocking nucleotide-level comparison.

The CDR3 runs 13 residues. The V end was cut by 4 bases, the J end by 2 bases, with 9 bases between. Germline V lookup: CDR1 SGHRS, CDR2 YFSETQ. Sample: CD4+ T cells from blood (PBMCs), taken 6 months after the transplant. The rearrangement links TRBV5-1 to TRBJ1-1; a weak D match, TRBD1 (6 bases). The sequence derives from a human patient who received a combined kidney and bone marrow transplant. The T cells may come from the graft donor. The CDR3 loop is CASSPGANTEAFF. For the CDR3, the DNA is TGCGCCAGCAGCCCAGGGGCTAACACTGAAGCTTTCTTT.